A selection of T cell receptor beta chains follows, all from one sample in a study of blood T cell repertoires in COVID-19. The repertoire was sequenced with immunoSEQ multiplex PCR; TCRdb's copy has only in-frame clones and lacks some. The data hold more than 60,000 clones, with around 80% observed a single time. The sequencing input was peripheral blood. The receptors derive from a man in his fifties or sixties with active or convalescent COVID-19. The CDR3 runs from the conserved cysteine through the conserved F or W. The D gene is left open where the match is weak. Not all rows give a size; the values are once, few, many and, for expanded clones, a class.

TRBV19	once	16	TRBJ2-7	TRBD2	CASTPGSGGAPYEQYF	TGTGCCAGTACCCCAGGGAGCGGGGGGGCCCCCTACGAGCAGTACTTC
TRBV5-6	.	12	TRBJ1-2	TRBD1	CASRQGAYGYTF	TGTGCCAGCAGGCAGGGGGCCTATGGCTACACCTTC
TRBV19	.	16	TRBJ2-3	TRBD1	CASSTRTGASTDTQYF	TGTGCCAGTAGTACCAGGACAGGTGCTAGCACAGATACGCAGTATTTT
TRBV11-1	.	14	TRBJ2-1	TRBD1	CASSPGQGYNEQFF	TGTGCCAGCAGCCCCGGACAGGGGTACAATGAGCAGTTCTTC
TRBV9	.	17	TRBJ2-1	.	CASSASGTVTMSPSQFF	TGTGCCAGCAGCGCCTCCGGGACTGTTACAATGAGTCCCTCGCAGTTCTTC
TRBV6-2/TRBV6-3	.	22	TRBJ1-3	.	CASSQNILIGSPSLSSGNTIYF	TGTGCCAGCAGCCAGAACATACTCATAGGGAGCCCCAGCCTAAGCTCTGGAAACACCATATATTTT
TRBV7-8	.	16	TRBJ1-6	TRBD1	CASSLHRGLLSSPLHF	TGTGCCAGCAGCTTACACAGGGGCCTTTTAAGTTCACCCCTCCACTTT
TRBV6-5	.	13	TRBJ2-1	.	CASSYNPGNEQFF	TGTGCCAGCAGTTACAACCCAGGGAATGAGCAGTTCTTC
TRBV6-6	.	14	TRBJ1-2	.	CASSTQIANYGYTF	TGTGCCAGCAGTACACAGATTGCTAACTATGGCTACACCTTC
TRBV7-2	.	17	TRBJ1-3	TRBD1	CASSFIQGVSSGNTIYF	TGTGCCAGCAGCTTTATACAGGGGGTGAGCTCTGGAAACACCATATATTTT
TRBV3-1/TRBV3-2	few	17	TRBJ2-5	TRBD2	CASSQTPLAGGPKTQYF	TGTGCCAGCAGCCAAACCCCATTAGCGGGGGGGCCTAAGACCCAGTACTTC
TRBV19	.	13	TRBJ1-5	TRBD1	CASADRGNQPQHF	TGTGCTTCCGCGGACAGGGGCAATCAGCCCCAGCATTTT
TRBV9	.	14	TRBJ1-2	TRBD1	CASSAGQGAYGYTF	TGTGCCAGCAGCGCCGGACAGGGGGCCTATGGCTACACCTTC
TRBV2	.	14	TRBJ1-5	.	CASSATGLGQPQHF	TGTGCCAGCAGCGCTACAGGTTTGGGACAGCCCCAGCATTTT
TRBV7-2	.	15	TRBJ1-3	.	CASSTDSTSGNTIYF	TGTGCCAGCAGCACTGACAGCACCTCTGGAAACACCATATATTTT
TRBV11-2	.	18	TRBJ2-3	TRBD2	CASSPRARVAGGFYTQYF	TGTGCCAGCAGCCCGCGGGCGCGGGTAGCGGGGGGATTTTATACGCAGTATTTT
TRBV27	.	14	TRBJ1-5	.	CASSLLQGHQPQHF	TGTGCCAGCAGTTTATTGCAGGGCCATCAGCCCCAGCATTTT
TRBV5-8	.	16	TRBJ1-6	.	CASSPRVFELGSPLHF	TGTGCCAGCAGCCCCCGGGTCTTCGAACTGGGTTCACCCCTCCACTTT
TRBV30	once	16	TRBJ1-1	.	CAWSVNWGAGRTEAFF	TGTGCCTGGAGTGTAAACTGGGGCGCAGGTCGGACTGAAGCTTTCTTT
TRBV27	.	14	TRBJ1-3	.	CASREGFSGNTIYF	TGTGCCAGCAGGGAGGGGTTCTCTGGAAACACCATATATTTT
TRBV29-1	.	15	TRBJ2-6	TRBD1	CSVDRGPSGANVLTF	TGCAGCGTTGACAGGGGGCCCTCTGGGGCCAACGTCCTGACTTTC
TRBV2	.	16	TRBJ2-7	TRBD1	CASSDHSGQGIGEQYF	TGTGCCAGCAGTGATCACTCGGGACAGGGAATTGGCGAGCAGTACTTC
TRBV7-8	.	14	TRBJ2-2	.	CASSSLSFTGELFF	TGTGCCAGCAGCTCCCTATCTTTTACCGGGGAGCTGTTTTTT
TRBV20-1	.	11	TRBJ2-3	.	CSASAGDTQYF	TGCAGTGCTAGCGCGGGAGATACGCAGTATTTT
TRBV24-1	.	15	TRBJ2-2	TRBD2	CATSAGGRNTGELFF	TGTGCCACCAGTGCGGGGGGGCGGAACACCGGGGAGCTGTTTTTT
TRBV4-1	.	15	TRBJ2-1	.	CASSQAQGGYNEQFF	TGCGCCAGCAGCCAAGCACAGGGGGGGTACAATGAGCAGTTCTTC
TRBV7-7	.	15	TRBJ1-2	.	CARHRAHGEDYGYTF	TGTGCTAGGCACAGGGCCCACGGCGAAGACTATGGCTACACCTTC
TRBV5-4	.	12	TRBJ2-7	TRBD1	CASSPYRGQPYF	TGTGCCAGCAGCCCCTACAGGGGCCAACCGTACTTC
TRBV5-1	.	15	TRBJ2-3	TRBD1	CASSVLTGSTDTQYF	TGCGCCAGCAGCGTCCTGACAGGGAGCACAGATACGCAGTATTTT
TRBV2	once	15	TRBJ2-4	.	CASSDSSLAKNIQYF	TGTGCCAGCAGTGACAGTTCCTTAGCCAAAAACATTCAGTACTTC
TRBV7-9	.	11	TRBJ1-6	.	CASSNNSPLHF	TGTGCCAGCAGTAATAATTCACCCCTCCACTTT